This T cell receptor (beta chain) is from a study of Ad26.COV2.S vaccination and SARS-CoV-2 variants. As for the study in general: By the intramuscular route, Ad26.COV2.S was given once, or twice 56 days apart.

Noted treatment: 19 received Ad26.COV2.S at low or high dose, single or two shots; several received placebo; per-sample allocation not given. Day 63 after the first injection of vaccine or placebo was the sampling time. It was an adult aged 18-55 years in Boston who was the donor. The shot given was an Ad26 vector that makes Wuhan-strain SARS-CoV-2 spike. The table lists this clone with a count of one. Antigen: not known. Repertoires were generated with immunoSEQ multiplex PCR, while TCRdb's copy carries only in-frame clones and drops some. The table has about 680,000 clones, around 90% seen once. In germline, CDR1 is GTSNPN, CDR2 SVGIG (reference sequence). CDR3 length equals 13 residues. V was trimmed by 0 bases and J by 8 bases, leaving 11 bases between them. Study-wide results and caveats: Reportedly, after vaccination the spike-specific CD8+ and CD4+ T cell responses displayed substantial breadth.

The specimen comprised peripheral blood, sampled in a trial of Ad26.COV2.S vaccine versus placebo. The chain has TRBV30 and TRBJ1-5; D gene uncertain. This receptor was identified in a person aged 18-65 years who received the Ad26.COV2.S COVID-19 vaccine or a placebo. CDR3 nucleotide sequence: TGTGCCTGGAGTGTTGGGAGATCAGAGCCCCAGCATTTT. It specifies CAWSVGRSEPQHF.